Shown below are 8 T cell receptor beta chains from a single sample sequenced in a study of glioma-infiltrating T cells. Amplification of TCR alpha and beta CDR3 regions from RNA used iRepertoire nested multiplex PCR. Each CDR3 protein is one row after TCRdb ran MiXCR on the multiplex PCR reads. The profile shows some 93,000 distinct CDR3 sequences, approximately 40% of them singletons. The material sequenced was glioma tissue, nonneoplastic brain tissue, or PBMCs (not recorded which). Receptors were obtained from a human donor with low-grade glioma or glioblastoma, undergoing nonglioma brain surgery, or in good health (not recorded which).

Concerning this clonotype itself: The germline gene is not matched at one end of the junction; a read error may be the cause. The J gene is TRBJ2-3, the V gene TRBV4-1, with TRBD2 matching 7 bases. The CDR3 runs to 17 residues. The germline CDR1 and CDR2 sequences are MGHRA and YSYEKL. CDR3 nucleotide sequence: TGTGCCAGCAGCCAACTCTCAGCGGGATGGCCCTCAGATACGCAGTATTTT. Residues: CASSQLSAGWPSDTQYF.

In regard to this clonotype: Just one base apart from a much larger clone, this may be a read error. This rearrangement joins TRBV7-2 to TRBJ2-7; D is possibly TRBD2 (5 bases). Trimming removed 3 bases from V and 1 base from J, with 19 bases in between. The germline gives CDR1 SGHTA, CDR2 FQGNSA. The CDR3 has 17 amino acids. The CDR3 here is CASSFLGSYTSSYEQYF. As DNA, the CDR3 is TGTGCCAGCAGCTTCTTAGGGAGCTATACCTCATCCTACGAGCAGTACTTC.

The CDR3 sequence: CASEIGGGGYTF. DNA for the CDR3: TGTGCCAGCGAGATAGGGGGAGGCGGCTACACCTTC. The rearrangement joins TRBV2 to TRBJ1-2, with D maybe TRBD1 (6 bases). Looked up from germline, CDR1 is SNHLY and CDR2 is FYNNEI. The CDR3 has 12 amino acids. The V gene lost 8 bases and the J gene lost 8 bases, with 15 bases spanning the gap.

In its sample, this clonotype was seen many times. The V call is TRBV20-1, the J call TRBJ2-5; 9 bases line up with TRBD1. V shed 7 bases and J 4 bases; nucleotides not matched to a gene: 13. CDR3 length equals 15 residues. From germline, CDR1 is DFQATT and CDR2 SNEGSKA (reference sequence). CDR3 protein: CSVGTGTGKGETQYF. The CDR3 region has the DNA TGCAGTGTAGGGACCGGGACAGGGAAGGGAGAGACCCAGTACTTC.

This clonotype has a count of ten or more. The chain has TRBV28 and TRBJ1-5; weak D call: TRBD1 (5 bases). Germline CDR1 and CDR2: MDHEN and SYDVKM. V was trimmed by 5 bases and J by 2 bases, leaving 13 bases between them. There are 15 residues in the CDR3. CDR3 nucleotides: TGTGCCAGCAGTCCCCTCAGGGTCCGCAATCAGCCCCAGCATTTT. It is translated as CASSPLRVRNQPQHF.

This clonotype occurred many times. CDR3 sequence: CSARPGQNTGELFF. CDR3 bases: TGCAGTGCCCGGCCGGGACAGAACACCGGGGAGCTGTTTTTT. The chain combines TRBV20-1 with TRBJ2-2, with TRBD1 as a possible D gene (6 bases). In germline, CDR1 is DFQATT, CDR2 SNEGSKA (reference sequence). The V and J ends lost 6 bases and 1 base respectively, with 12 bases between them. The CDR3 consists of 14 residues.

About this clonotype itself: It may be a read error: a sequence one base away is much more abundant. The chain uses TRBV30 and TRBJ1-5; 7 positions agree with TRBD1. This CDR3 comprises 14 residues. The germline gives CDR1 GTSNPN, CDR2 SVGIG (reference sequence). CDR3 DNA: TGTGCCGCCGGGACAGTTTTTAGCAATCAGTCCCAGCATTTT. It yields the protein CAAGTVFSNQSQHF.

With respect to this clonotype: One end of the junction varies from germline; a read error may be responsible. The chain is built from TRBV6-2 or TRBV6-3 and TRBJ1-1; perhaps TRBD1 as D (5 bases). This CDR3 has 13 amino acids. Germline V gives CDR1 MNHEY, CDR2 SVGEGT. In DNA form, the CDR3 reads TGTGCCAGCAACCACCGGACAAATATTGAAGCATTCTTT. Protein product: CASNHRTNIEAFF.